This entry features one T cell receptor beta chain sequence. The method was immunoSEQ multiplex PCR; TCRdb's version includes in-frame clones alone and lacks a portion of them. The top ten hold 6.2% of the sample, which has under 150,000 clones, just under 85% seen once. The sample belongs to a study of blood T cell repertoires in COVID-19. Germline V gene sequence: CDR1 MNHNY, CDR2 SVGAGI (reference sequence). There are 16 residues in the CDR3. The V end was cut by 6 bases, the J end by 4 bases, with 21 bases between. V is TRBV6-6 and J is TRBJ2-5; D might be TRBD2 (7 bases). The TCR comes from a woman aged 40 to 55 who had recovered from COVID-19. The sample consisted of PBMCs or T cells enriched from blood (not recorded which). The CDR3 protein is CASRREGGVVRETQYF. Here the CDR3 DNA reads TGTGCCAGCAGAAGGGAGGGGGGAGTGGTCAGAGAGACCCAGTACTTC.